This T cell receptor beta chain was observed in a study of OX40 agonist ivuxolimab in advanced cancers. Overall study context: Patients were dosed with the agonistic anti-OX40 (CD134) antibody ivuxolimab. The dose-escalation cohort was roughly 84% male, with a mean age of 60 years, ranging about 23 to 79. Prior therapy, whether anti-PD-1, anti-PD-L1 or anti-CTLA-4, was allowed, and under 50% had some.

V shed 2 bases, J shed 0 bases, and the junction held 4 bases outside the gene matches. The CDR3 consists of 15 residues. Germline CDR1 GTSNPN, CDR2 SVGIG (reference sequence). Libraries were prepared by immunoSEQ multiplex PCR; TCRdb keeps only in-frame clonotypes and omits some of them. This sample carries around 80,000 clones, 80% to 95% of them seen once, and the ten largest clones take 0.55% to 0.75%. The TCR was taken from an adult with an advanced solid tumor such as melanoma, head and neck, liver or kidney cancer. The V and J genes are TRBV30 and TRBJ2-1, with 7 bases that match TRBD2. The sequenced sample was CD4+ or CD8+ T cells sorted from blood, obtained in a trial of the OX40 agonist ivuxolimab. CDR3: CAWSTRTSSYNEQFF. The CDR3 coding sequence is TGTGCCTGGAGTACCCGGACTAGCTCCTACAATGAGCAGTTCTTC.